Following are 26 T cell receptor beta chains from one sample sequenced in a study of T cell clones after liver transplantation. Sequencing was performed with immunoSEQ multiplex PCR; in TCRdb, only in-frame clones are kept and a portion is missing. The sample shows roughly 100,000 clones, 82% of them seen only once. The material was CD4+ T cells from blood, obtained before liver transplant. These receptors came from a human donor who received a liver transplant.

This chain joins TRBV4-2 and TRBJ2-1; TRBD2 agrees at 13 bases. The V segment lost 5 bases and the J segment 8 bases; nucleotides outside the gene matches: 9. CDR1 and CDR2 from the germline V gene are LGHNA and YNFKEQ. The CDR3 spans 16 residues. CDR3 in amino acids: CASSTGLAGEGDEQFF. CDR3 coding DNA: TGTGCCAGCAGCACCGGACTAGCGGGAGAGGGGGATGAGCAGTTCTTC.

The chain uses TRBV27 and TRBJ2-7, with 9 bases identical to TRBD2. The junction had 8 bases not matched to a gene; V was cut back by 5 bases and J by 3 bases. CDR1 and CDR2 (germline): MNHEY, SMNVEV (reference sequence). The CDR3 is 15 amino acids. The CDR3 loop is CASSTPTSGYYEQYF. For the CDR3, the DNA is TGTGCCAGCAGTACCCCGACTAGCGGCTACTACGAGCAGTACTTC.

The chain uses TRBV5-4 and TRBJ2-7; 7 bases are a match to TRBD2. CDR3 size: 11 residues. In germline, CDR1 is SGHNT, CDR2 YYREEE (reference sequence). V shed 10 bases and J 3 bases; nucleotides not matched to a gene: 4. The CDR3 DNA sequence: TGTGCCGGGGGGGATGGCTACGAGCAGTACTTC. It yields the protein CAGGDGYEQYF. The full variable domain, in which reference TRBV5-4 and TRBJ2-7 provide the parts outside the CDR3, is ETGVTQSPTHLIKTRGQQVTLRCSSQSGHNTVSWYQQALGQGPQFIFQYYREEENGRGNFPPRFSGLQFPNYSSELNVNALELDDSALYLCAGGDGYEQYFGPGTRLTVT.

This clone came up once. V gene TRBV30 combines with J gene TRBJ1-1; D unclear. Germline V gene lookup returns CDR1 GTSNPN and CDR2 SVGIG (reference sequence). Trimming stripped 4 bases from V and 7 bases from J, with 10 bases between. The CDR3 contains 11 residues. CDR3 DNA sequence: TGTGCCTGGAACTTCCAGAGTGAAGCTTTCTTT. It yields the protein CAWNFQSEAFF.

The chain combines TRBV19 with TRBJ1-5; the D gene is possibly TRBD1 (5 bases). In germline, CDR1 is LNHDA, CDR2 SQIVND (reference sequence). V lost 2 bases to trimming and J lost 2 bases, with 10 bases between them. The CDR3 is 15 amino acids. DNA of the CDR3: TGTGCCAGTAGTATACAGGGAGGGGGCAATCAGCCCCAGCATTTT. Translating gives CASSIQGGGNQPQHF.

The rearrangement links TRBV6-1 to TRBJ1-3; D not resolved. Germline CDR1 MNHNS, CDR2 SASEGT. The length of the CDR3 is 13 residues. With 0 bases removed from V and 5 bases from J, the gap between germline ends came to 5 bases. The CDR3 bases are TGTGCCAGCAGTGAAGCTTGGAGAAACACCATATATTTT. It translates to CASSEAWRNTIYF.

V usage is TRBV7-2 and J usage is TRBJ2-5; D gene ambiguous. From germline, CDR1 is SGHTA and CDR2 FQGNSA. This CDR3 comprises 14 residues. V lost 1 base, J lost 4 bases, and 10 bases lay in between. The CDR3 nucleotides read TGTGCCAGCAGCTTAGGAGGTAGCCCAGAGACCCAGTACTTC. This codes for CASSLGGSPETQYF.

This clone has only a few counts. The chain has TRBV28 and TRBJ2-1, with D perhaps TRBD1 or TRBD2 (6 bases each). From germline, CDR1 is MDHEN and CDR2 SYDVKM. Trimming cost V 1 base and J 6 bases, with 13 bases left between them. The CDR3 runs to 15 residues. The CDR3 DNA follows: TGTGCCAGCAGTTTATTGGGGGGCTCCCTCAATGAGCAGTTCTTC. It encodes CASSLLGGSLNEQFF. Supplemented by reference TRBV28 and TRBJ2-1, the full variable domain reads DVKVTQSSRYLVKRTGEKVFLECVQDMDHENMFWYRQDPGLGLRLIYFSYDVKMKEKGDIPEGYSVSREKKERFSLILESASTNQTSMYLCASSLLGGSLNEQFFGPGTRLTVL.

The rearrangement uses TRBV7-9 and TRBJ1-6, with D uncertain. The V gene lost 3 bases and the J gene lost 9 bases, with 15 bases spanning the gap. Germline-derived CDR1 and CDR2 are SEHNR and FQNEAQ (reference sequence). This CDR3 region has 15 residues. The CDR3 loop is CASSLGLGESSPLHF. The CDR3 bases are TGTGCCAGCAGCTTGGGTTTGGGTGAGAGTTCACCCCTCCACTTT.

The chain joins TRBV7-8 to TRBJ1-1; 10 nucleotides align to TRBD1. Trimming removed 1 base from V and 5 bases from J; junction bases left unmatched: 10. Looked up from germline, CDR1 is SGHVS and CDR2 is FQNEAQ. There are 17 residues in the CDR3. CDR3 sequence (DNA): TGTGCCAGCAGCTTAGATGGTGACAGGGGGCTTGGGACTGAAGCTTTCTTT. Translated: CASSLDGDRGLGTEAFF.

The V gene is TRBV6-5, the J gene TRBJ2-1; D is unclear. There are 11 residues in the CDR3. V shed 3 bases and J shed 12 bases, with 9 bases lying between them. CDR1 is MNHEY, CDR2 SVGAGI, per germline. The CDR3 nucleotides read TGTGCCAGCAGTTATCAGAGCGTGCAGTTCTTC. Its translation is CASSYQSVQFF.

This sequence joins TRBV7-3 and TRBJ2-2; D is undetermined. Trimming cost V 2 bases and J 6 bases, with 4 bases left between them. The CDR3 is 12 amino acids. Per germline, CDR1 SGHTA and CDR2 FQGTGA. CDR3 sequence: CASSLGAGELFF. DNA for the CDR3: TGTGCCAGCAGCTTAGGGGCCGGGGAGCTGTTTTTT.

This clone was recorded a few times. The chain couples TRBV6-1 to TRBJ1-4; 8 positions match TRBD1. Looked up from germline, CDR1 is MNHNS and CDR2 is SASEGT. V gave up 6 bases and J gave up 16 bases; unmatched junction bases: 7. The CDR3 sequence is 11 residues long. The CDR3 DNA follows: TGTGCCAGCAGGAGGACAGGGCGGACGTTTTTT. Its translation is CASRRTGRTFF.

The V and J genes are TRBV4-2 and TRBJ1-2; 8 nucleotides line up with TRBD1. The CDR3 length is 17 residues. Germline CDR1 and CDR2: LGHNA and YNFKEQ. J was trimmed by 1 base and V by 5 bases; bases with no gene match: 12. The CDR3 is CASSTGGGTGGNYGYTF. The DNA for the CDR3 is TGTGCCAGCAGCACCGGAGGGGGAACAGGGGGTAACTATGGCTACACCTTC.

The J gene is TRBJ2-3, the V gene TRBV5-1; no clear D gene. The germline CDR1 and CDR2 sequences are SGHRS and YFSETQ. The CDR3 covers 16 residues. The V gene lost 0 bases and the J gene lost 3 bases, with 14 bases spanning the gap. CDR3 loop: CASSLDWVGRTDTQYF. The CDR3 DNA reads as TGCGCCAGCAGCTTGGATTGGGTGGGAAGGACAGATACGCAGTATTTT.

This clone has just one count. V usage is TRBV30 and J usage is TRBJ2-4; D perhaps matches TRBD2 (5 bases). The V gene lost 5 bases and the J gene lost 4 bases, with 9 bases spanning the gap. CDR1 GTSNPN and CDR2 SVGIG come from the germline V gene (reference sequence). The CDR3 sequence is 12 residues long. In nucleotides, the CDR3 is TGTGCCTGGGGGGAGCTAAAAAACATTCAGTACTTC. As protein: CAWGELKNIQYF.

The table lists this clone with a few counts. The rearrangement uses TRBV9 and TRBJ2-5; possibly TRBD2 for D (6 bases). This CDR3 is 13 amino acids long. The V gene lost 4 bases and the J gene lost 5 bases, with 12 bases spanning the gap. Per the germline V gene, CDR1 is SGDLS and CDR2 is YYNGEE. The CDR3 coding sequence is TGTGCCAGCAGCCTCGAGGGGAGGGAGACCCAGTACTTC. Its protein is CASSLEGRETQYF.

This clone was recorded a few times. The chain links TRBV19 to TRBJ1-2; D call uncertain. The CDR3 covers 11 residues. Germline V gives CDR1 LNHDA, CDR2 SQIVND (reference sequence). V was cut by 10 bases and J by 7 bases, with 13 bases left in between. CDR3 amino acids: CATYHPIGYTF. CDR3 DNA sequence: TGTGCCACCTACCACCCGATTGGCTACACCTTC.

The chain combines TRBV5-6 with TRBJ2-5; 7 nucleotides match TRBD2. Germline-derived CDR1 and CDR2 are SGHDT and YYEEEE. Trimming at V came to 2 bases and at J to 3 bases, leaving 4 bases not matched to a gene. The CDR3 spans 14 residues. The CDR3: CASSFASGEETQYF. In DNA form, the CDR3 reads TGTGCCAGCAGCTTCGCGAGCGGGGAAGAGACCCAGTACTTC. Variable domain in full (rest from reference TRBV5-6 and TRBJ2-5): DAGVTQSPTHLIKTRGQQVTLRCSPKSGHDTVSWYQQALGQGPQFIFQYYEEEERQRGNFPDRFSGHQFPNYSSELNVNALLLGDSALYLCASSFASGEETQYFGPGTRLLVL.

This chain joins TRBV4-1 and TRBJ2-5; D is undetermined. CDR3 length: 14 amino acids. V was shortened by 2 bases and J by 2 bases, with 9 bases between the two germline ends. Germline V gene sequence: CDR1 MGHRA, CDR2 YSYEKL. CDR3 in DNA: TGCGCCAGCAGCCAATCACAGAAACAAGAGACCCAGTACTTC. It yields the protein CASSQSQKQETQYF.

CDR3 coding DNA: TGTGCCAGCAGCTTAGGGGGAGCAAAGAACACTGAAGCTTTCTTT. Amino acid sequence: CASSLGGAKNTEAFF. The rearrangement joins TRBV11-1 to TRBJ1-1; the D is unclear. CDR1 is SGHAT and CDR2 is FQDESV in the germline V gene (reference sequence). V was cut by 1 base and J by 1 base, with 10 bases left in between. This CDR3 has 15 amino acids.

The chain links TRBV2 to TRBJ1-3; 9 bases map to TRBD1. V was pared by 6 bases and J by 1 base, with 7 bases of the junction left unmatched. This CDR3 comprises 16 residues. Per germline, CDR1 SNHLY and CDR2 FYNNEI. CDR3 coding DNA: TGTGCCAGCAGGGGGAACAGGGGGCTTTCTGGAAACACCATATATTTT. It yields the protein CASRGNRGLSGNTIYF.

The rearrangement joins TRBV19 to TRBJ2-1, with D unresolved. Germline V gene lookup returns CDR1 LNHDA and CDR2 SQIVND (reference sequence). The CDR3 has 12 residues. Between the trimmed V and J ends, which lost 5 bases and 9 bases, there was a span of 11 bases. Written as DNA, the CDR3 is TGTGCCAGTAGTCCTGGGCGAGGTGAGCAGTTCTTC. Translation: CASSPGRGEQFF.

The chain links TRBV6-1 to TRBJ1-3; D is unresolved. V dropped 8 bases and J dropped 2 bases, with 13 bases sitting between them. Germline assignment: CDR1 MNHNS and CDR2 SASEGT. This CDR3 is built from 14 residues. The CDR3 is CASARHRTGNTIYF. The CDR3 bases are TGTGCCAGCGCCAGACATCGGACTGGAAACACCATATATTTT.

The V and J genes are TRBV10-2 and TRBJ2-5, with a tentative D call TRBD1 (6 bases). V was trimmed by 7 bases and J by 2 bases, leaving 17 bases between them. Germline values: CDR1 WSHSY, CDR2 SAAADI. The CDR3 spans 15 residues. The CDR3 coding sequence is TGCGCCAGCAATCCCCCCGGGACAAAACAAGAGACCCAGTACTTC. Encoded protein: CASNPPGTKQETQYF.

The rearrangement joins TRBV5-1 to TRBJ2-1, with 11 bases fitting TRBD2. The trim removed 0 bases at V and 0 bases at J, leaving 8 bases unmatched. Germline CDR1 and CDR2: SGHRS and YFSETQ. CDR3 length: 19 amino acids. CDR3 nucleotide sequence: TGCGCCAGCAGCTTGGTGCTAGCGGGGGGCCGAAGCTCCTACAATGAGCAGTTCTTC. Translating gives CASSLVLAGGRSSYNEQFF. Looking up the rest from reference TRBV5-1 and TRBJ2-1 gives the full variable domain: KAGVTQTPRYLIKTRGQQVTLSCSPISGHRSVSWYQQTPGQGLQFLFEYFSETQRNKGNFPGRFSGRQFSNSRSEMNVSTLELGDSALYLCASSLVLAGGRSSYNEQFFGPGTRLTVL.